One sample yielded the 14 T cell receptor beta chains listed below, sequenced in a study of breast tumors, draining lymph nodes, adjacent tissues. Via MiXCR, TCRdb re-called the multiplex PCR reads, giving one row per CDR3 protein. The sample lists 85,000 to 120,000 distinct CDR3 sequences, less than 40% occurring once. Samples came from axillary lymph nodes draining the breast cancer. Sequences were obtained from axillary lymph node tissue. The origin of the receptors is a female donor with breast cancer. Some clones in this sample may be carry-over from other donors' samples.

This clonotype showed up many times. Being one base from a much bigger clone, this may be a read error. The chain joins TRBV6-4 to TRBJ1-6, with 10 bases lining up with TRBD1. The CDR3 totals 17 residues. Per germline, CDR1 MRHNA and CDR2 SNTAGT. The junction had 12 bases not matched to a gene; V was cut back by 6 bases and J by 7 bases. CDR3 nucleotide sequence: TGTGCCAGCAGGCGACAGGGGGCGCACGGGGGGAATTCACCCCTCCACTTT. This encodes CASRRQGAHGGNSPLHF.

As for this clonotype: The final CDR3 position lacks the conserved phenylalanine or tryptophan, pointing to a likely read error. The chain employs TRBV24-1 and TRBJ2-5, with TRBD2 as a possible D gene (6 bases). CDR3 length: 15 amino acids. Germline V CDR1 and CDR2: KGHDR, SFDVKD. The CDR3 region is CATSDPLADQETQYL. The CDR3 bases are TGTGCCACCAGTGATCCATTAGCGGACCAGGAGACCCAGTACTTG.

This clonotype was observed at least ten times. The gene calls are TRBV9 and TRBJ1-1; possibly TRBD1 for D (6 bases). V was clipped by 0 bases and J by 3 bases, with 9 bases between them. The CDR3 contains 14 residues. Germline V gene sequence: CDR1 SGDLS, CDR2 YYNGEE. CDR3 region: CASSVGPGDTEAFF. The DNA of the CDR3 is TGTGCCAGCAGCGTAGGCCCAGGGGACACTGAAGCTTTCTTT.

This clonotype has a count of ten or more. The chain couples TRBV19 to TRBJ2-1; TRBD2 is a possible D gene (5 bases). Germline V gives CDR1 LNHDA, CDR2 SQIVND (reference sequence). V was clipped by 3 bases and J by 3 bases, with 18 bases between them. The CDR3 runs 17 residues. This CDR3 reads CASSIGISNRDYNEQFF. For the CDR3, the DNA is TGTGCCAGTAGTATCGGGATCTCAAACCGAGACTACAATGAGCAGTTCTTC.

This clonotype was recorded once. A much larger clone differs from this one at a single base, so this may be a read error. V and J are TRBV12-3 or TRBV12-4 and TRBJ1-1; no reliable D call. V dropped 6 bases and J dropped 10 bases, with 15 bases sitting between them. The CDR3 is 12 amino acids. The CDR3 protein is CASSLGNSVAFF. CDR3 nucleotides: TGTGCCAGCAGCCTCGGGAATTCGGTAGCTTTCTTT.

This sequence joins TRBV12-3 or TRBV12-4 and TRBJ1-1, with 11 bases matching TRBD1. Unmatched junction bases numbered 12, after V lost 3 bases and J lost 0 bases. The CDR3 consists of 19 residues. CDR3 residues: CASSFVGGQGGTLNTEAFF. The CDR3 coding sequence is TGTGCCAGCAGTTTTGTAGGGGGACAGGGGGGGACTTTGAACACTGAAGCTTTCTTT.

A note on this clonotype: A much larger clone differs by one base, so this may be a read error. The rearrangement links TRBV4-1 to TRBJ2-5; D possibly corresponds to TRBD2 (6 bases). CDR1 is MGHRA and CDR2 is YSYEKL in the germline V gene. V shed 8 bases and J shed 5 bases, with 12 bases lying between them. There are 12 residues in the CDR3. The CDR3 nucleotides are TGCGCCAGCGGTCGGGACTTGGAGACCCAGTACTTC. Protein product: CASGRDLETQYF.

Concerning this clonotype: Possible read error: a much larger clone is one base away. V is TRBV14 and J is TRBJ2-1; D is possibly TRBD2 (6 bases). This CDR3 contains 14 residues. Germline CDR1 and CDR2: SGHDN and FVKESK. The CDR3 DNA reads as TGTGCCAGCAGCCAAGAGTGGGGGGTCAATGAGCAGTCCTTC. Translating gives CASSQEWGVNEQSF.

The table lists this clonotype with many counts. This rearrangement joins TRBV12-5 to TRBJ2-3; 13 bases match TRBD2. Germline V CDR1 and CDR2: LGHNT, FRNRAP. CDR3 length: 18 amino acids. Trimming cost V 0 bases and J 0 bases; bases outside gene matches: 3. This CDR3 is CASGLVLAGGLSTDTQYF. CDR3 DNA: TGTGCTAGTGGTTTGGTACTAGCGGGGGGGCTGAGCACAGATACGCAGTATTTT.

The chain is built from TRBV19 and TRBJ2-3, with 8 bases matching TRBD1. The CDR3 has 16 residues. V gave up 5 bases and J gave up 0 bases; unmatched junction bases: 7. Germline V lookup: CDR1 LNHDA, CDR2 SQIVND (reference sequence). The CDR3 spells CASSPRTGISTDTQYF. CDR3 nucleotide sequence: TGTGCCAGTAGTCCCCGGACAGGGATTAGCACAGATACGCAGTATTTT.

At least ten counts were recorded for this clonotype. CDR3 sequence reads: CASSRDNVKTQYF. DNA for the CDR3: TGTGCCAGTTCGAGGGACAACGTAAAGACCCAGTACTTC. V and J are TRBV19 and TRBJ2-5; tentative D call: TRBD1 (6 bases). Trimming stripped 8 bases from V and 6 bases from J, with 16 bases between. Per germline, CDR1 LNHDA and CDR2 SQIVND (reference sequence). CDR3 length: 13 residues.

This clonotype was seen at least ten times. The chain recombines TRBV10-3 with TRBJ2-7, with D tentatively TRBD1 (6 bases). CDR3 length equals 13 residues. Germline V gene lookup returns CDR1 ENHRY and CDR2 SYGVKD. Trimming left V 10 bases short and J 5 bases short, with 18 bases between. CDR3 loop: CANSDRGGDEQYF. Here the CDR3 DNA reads TGTGCCAACTCGGACCGTGGGGGCGACGAGCAGTACTTC.

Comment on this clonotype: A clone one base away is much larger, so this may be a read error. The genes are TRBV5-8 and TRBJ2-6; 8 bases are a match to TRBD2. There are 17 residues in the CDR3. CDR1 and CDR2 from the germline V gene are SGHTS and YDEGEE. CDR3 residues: CARRGGGTLSGANVPTF. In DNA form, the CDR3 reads TGTGCCCGACGGGGGGGCGGGACCCTCTCTGGGGCCAACGTCCCGACTTTC.

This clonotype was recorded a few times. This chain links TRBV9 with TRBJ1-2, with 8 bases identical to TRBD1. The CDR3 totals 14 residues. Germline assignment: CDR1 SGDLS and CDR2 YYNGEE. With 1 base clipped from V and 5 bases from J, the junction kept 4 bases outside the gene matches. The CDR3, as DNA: TGTGCCAGCAGCGTATCAGGGGGCCGATATGGCTACACCTTC. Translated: CASSVSGGRYGYTF.